The present TCR beta chain was sequenced within a study of blood T cell repertoires in COVID-19. Whole-study context: Researchers got acute and convalescent COVID-19 samples from the United States, Italy and Spain.

Germline V lookup: CDR1 SGHRS, CDR2 YFSETQ. CDR3 length equals 13 residues. Trimming pared 0 bases from V and 7 bases from J, leaving 10 bases between. The table came from immunoSEQ multiplex PCR; TCRdb's copy has only in-frame clones and leaves some out. The sample includes roughly 220,000 clones, roughly 84% of them seen just once. This sequence was found in a woman aged 55-70 years with acute or convalescent COVID-19. The sample was peripheral blood. The chain links TRBV5-1 to TRBJ1-2, with D perhaps TRBD1 (5 bases). The CDR3 sequence is CASSLVRDSGYTF. The CDR3 DNA follows: TGCGCCAGCAGCTTGGTACGTGACAGTGGCTACACCTTC.